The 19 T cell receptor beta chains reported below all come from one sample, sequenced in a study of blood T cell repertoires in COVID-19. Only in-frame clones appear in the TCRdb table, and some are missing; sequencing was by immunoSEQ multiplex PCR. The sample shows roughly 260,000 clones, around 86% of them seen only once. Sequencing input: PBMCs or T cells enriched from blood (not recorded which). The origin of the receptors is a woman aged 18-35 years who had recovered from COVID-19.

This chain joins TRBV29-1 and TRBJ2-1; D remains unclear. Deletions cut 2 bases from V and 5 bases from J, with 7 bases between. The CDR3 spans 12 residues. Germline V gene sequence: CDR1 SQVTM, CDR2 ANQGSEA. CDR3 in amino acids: CSVEIVHNEQFF. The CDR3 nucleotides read TGCAGCGTTGAAATAGTTCACAATGAGCAGTTCTTC.

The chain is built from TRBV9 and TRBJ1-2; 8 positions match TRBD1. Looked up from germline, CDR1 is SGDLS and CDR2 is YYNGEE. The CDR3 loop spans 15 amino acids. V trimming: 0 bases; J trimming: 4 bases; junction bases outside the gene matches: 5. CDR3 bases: TGTGCCAGCAGCGTAGCACCCGACAGGGGCTATGGCTACACCTTC. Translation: CASSVAPDRGYGYTF.

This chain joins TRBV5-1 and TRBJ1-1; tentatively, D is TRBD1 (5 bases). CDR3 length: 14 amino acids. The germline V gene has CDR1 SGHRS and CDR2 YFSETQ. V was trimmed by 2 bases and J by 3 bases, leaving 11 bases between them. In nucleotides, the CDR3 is TGCGCCAGCAGCTTTAGCGGGACGGACACTGAAGCTTTCTTT. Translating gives CASSFSGTDTEAFF. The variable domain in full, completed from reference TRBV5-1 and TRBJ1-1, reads KAGVTQTPRYLIKTRGQQVTLSCSPISGHRSVSWYQQTPGQGLQFLFEYFSETQRNKGNFPGRFSGRQFSNSRSEMNVSTLELGDSALYLCASSFSGTDTEAFFGQGTRLTVV.

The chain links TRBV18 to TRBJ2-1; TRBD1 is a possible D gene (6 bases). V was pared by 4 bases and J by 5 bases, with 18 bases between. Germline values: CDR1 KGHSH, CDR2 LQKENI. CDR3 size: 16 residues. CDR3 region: CASSRGLAPPDNEQFF. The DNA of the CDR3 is TGTGCCAGCTCACGGGGGCTAGCCCCACCGGACAATGAGCAGTTCTTC.

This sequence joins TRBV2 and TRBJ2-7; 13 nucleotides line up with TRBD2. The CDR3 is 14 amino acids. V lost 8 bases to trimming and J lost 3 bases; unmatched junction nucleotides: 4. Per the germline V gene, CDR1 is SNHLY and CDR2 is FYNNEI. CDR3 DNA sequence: TGTGCCAGCTCGGGACTAGCGGGACACTACGAGCAGTACTTC. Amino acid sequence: CASSGLAGHYEQYF.

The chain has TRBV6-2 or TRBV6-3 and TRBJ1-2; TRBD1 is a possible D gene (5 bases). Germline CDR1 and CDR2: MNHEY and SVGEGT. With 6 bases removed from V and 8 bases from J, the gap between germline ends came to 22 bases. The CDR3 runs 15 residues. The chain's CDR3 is CASRYQRGVRGGYTF. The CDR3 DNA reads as TGTGCCAGCAGATACCAACGGGGGGTCCGGGGAGGCTACACCTTC.

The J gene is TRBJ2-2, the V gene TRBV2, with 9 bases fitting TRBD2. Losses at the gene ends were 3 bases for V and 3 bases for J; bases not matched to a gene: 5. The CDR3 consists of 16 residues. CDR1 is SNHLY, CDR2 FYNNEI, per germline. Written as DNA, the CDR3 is TGTGCCAGCAGTGATGCAGCGGGGGGATACACCGGGGAGCTGTTTTTT. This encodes CASSDAAGGYTGELFF.

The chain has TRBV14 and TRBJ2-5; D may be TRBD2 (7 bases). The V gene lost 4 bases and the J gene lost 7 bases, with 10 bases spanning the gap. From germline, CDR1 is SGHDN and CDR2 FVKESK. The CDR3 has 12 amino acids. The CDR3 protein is CASSPGGATQYF. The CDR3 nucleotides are TGTGCCAGCAGCCCTGGGGGGGCGACCCAGTACTTC.

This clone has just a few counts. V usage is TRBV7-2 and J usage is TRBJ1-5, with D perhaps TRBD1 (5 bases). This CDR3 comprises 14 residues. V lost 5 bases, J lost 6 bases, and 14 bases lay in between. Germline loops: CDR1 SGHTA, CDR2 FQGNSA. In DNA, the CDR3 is TGTGCCAGCAGCCCCGCGGGGGGTTTTCAGCCCCAGCATTTT. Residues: CASSPAGGFQPQHF. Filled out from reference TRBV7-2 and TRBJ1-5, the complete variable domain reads GAGVSQSPSNKVTEKGKDVELRCDPISGHTALYWYRQSLGQGLEFLIYFQGNSAPDKSGLPSDRFSAERTGGSVSTLTIQRTQQEDSAVYLCASSPAGGFQPQHFGDGTRLSIL.

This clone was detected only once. The CDR3 region is CASSLVRGATYNEQFF. The CDR3 DNA reads TGTGCCAGCAGCTTAGTGAGAGGCGCCACCTACAATGAGCAGTTCTTC. This rearrangement joins TRBV11-3 to TRBJ2-1, with D unclear. CDR1 and CDR2 from the germline V gene are SGHNT and YENEEA. The ends were cut back, 1 base at V and 2 bases at J, with 12 bases in the middle. The CDR3 is 16 residues long.

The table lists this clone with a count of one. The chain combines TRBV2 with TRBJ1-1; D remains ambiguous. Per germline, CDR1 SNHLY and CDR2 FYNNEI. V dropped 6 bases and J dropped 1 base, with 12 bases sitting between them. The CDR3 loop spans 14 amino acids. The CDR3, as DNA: TGTGCCAGCAGCCGACTACGGGAGAACACTGAAGCTTTCTTT. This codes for CASSRLRENTEAFF.

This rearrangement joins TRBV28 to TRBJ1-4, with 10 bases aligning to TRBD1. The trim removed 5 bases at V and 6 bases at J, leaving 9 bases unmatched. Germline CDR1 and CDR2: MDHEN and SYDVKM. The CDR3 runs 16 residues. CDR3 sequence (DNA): TGTGCCAGCAGTCCGAACGACAGGGGGCTGTATGAAAAACTGTTTTTT. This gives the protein CASSPNDRGLYEKLFF.

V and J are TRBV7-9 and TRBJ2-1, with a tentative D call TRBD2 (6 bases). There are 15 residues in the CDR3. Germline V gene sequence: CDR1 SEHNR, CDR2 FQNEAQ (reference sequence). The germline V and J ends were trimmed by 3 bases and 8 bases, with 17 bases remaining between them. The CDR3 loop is CASSFEGGPSDEQFF. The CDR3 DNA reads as TGTGCCAGCAGCTTTGAGGGAGGCCCCTCGGATGAGCAGTTCTTC.

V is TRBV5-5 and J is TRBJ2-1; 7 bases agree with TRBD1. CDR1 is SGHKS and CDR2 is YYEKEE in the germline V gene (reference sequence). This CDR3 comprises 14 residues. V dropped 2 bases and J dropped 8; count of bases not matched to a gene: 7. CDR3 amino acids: CASSFPTGNDEQFF. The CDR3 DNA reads TGTGCCAGCAGCTTCCCGACAGGGAACGATGAGCAGTTCTTC. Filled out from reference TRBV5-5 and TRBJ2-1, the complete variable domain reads DAGVTQSPTHLIKTRGQQVTLRCSPISGHKSVSWYQQVLGQGPQFIFQYYEKEERGRGNFPDRFSARQFPNYSSELNVNALLLGDSALYLCASSFPTGNDEQFFGPGTRLTVL.

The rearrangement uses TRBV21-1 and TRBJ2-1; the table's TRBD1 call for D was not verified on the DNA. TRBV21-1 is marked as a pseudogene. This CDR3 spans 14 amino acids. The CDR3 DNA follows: TGTGCCAGCAGCAAAGAAATCAACAGTAATGAGCAGTTCTTC. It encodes CASSKEINSNEQFF.

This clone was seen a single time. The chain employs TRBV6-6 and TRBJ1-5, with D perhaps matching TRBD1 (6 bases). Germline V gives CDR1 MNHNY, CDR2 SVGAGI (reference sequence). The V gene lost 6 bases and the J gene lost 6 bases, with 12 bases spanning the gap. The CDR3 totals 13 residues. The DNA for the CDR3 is TGTGCCAGCAGCCCAGGGGCGGGTCAGCCCCAGCATTTT. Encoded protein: CASSPGAGQPQHF.

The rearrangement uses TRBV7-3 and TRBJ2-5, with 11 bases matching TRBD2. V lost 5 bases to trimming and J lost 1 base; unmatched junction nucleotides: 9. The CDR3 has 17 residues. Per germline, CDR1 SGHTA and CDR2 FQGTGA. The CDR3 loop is CASSPGTSGSIQETQYF. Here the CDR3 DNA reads TGTGCCAGCAGCCCCGGGACTAGCGGTAGCATCCAAGAGACCCAGTACTTC.

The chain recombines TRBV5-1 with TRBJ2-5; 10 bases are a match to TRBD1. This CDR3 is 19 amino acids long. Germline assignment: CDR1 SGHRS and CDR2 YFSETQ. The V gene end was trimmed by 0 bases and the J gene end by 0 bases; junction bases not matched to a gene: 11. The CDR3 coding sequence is TGCGCCAGCAGCTTGGAGTCCCGGGACAGGGGCCCGTACCAAGAGACCCAGTACTTC. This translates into CASSLESRDRGPYQETQYF.

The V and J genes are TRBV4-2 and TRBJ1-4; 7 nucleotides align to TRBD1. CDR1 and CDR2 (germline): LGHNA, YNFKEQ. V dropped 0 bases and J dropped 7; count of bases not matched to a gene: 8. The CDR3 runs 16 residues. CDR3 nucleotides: TGTGCCAGCAGCCAAGATACCGCAGGGGGACTTGAAAAACTGTTTTTT. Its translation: CASSQDTAGGLEKLFF.